This T cell receptor (beta chain) emerged from a study of tumor-infiltrating lymphocytes in primary liver carcinoma. The germline CDR1 and CDR2 sequences are SGHNT and YENEEA. This CDR3 spans 12 amino acids. Worth noting for this clonotype: No conserved phenylalanine or tryptophan ends this CDR3, so it is likely a read error.

From roughly 470 ng total RNA, TCR beta cDNA was generated with a primer in the constant region. Modified slightly, ARM-PCR produced TCR beta libraries over three nested multiplex PCR rounds. Running 10 cycles apiece, the first two PCR rounds relied on TRBV1-TRBV30 forward primers together with a C-beta reverse primer. MiXCR, applied by TCRdb to the multiplex PCR reads, yields one record per CDR3 protein. Among 190,000 or so distinct CDR3 sequences listed, about 61% were seen once. For blood RNA, unsorted whole blood served as the source, and germline DNA was extracted too. The sequenced material came from peripheral blood. The TCR comes from a woman aged 60-75 years with primary liver carcinoma and hepatitis B virus infection. The chain joins TRBV11-3 to TRBJ2-1; D is tentatively TRBD1 or TRBD2 (5 bases each). The CDR3: CPSSPGTGSQFI. As DNA, the CDR3 is TGTCCCAGCAGCCCCGGGACCGGATCCCAGTTCATC.